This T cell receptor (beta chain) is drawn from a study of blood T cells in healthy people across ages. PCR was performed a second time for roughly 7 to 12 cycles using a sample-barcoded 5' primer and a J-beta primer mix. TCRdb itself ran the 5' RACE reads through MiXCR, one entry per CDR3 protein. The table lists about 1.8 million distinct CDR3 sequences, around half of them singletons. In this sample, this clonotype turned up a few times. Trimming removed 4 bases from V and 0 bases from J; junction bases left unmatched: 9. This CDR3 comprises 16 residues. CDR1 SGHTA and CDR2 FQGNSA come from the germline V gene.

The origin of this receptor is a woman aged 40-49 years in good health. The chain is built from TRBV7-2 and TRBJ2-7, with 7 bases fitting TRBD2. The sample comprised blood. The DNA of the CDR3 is TGTGCCAGCAGCTGGGGTGGCGGGGGTAGCTCCTACGAGCAGTACTTC. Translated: CASSWGGGGSSYEQYF.